The T cell receptor beta chain under discussion was sequenced for a study of blood T cell repertoires in COVID-19. Participant age was roughly 18 to 95 years, and participants resided in approximately 25 US areas. A note on this clone: Other DNA sequences in this specimen translate into the identical CDR3.

Using immunoSEQ multiplex PCR, the repertoire was profiled, and TCRdb retains in-frame clones only, with some absent. The sample holds 500,000 or so clones, approximately 90% seen once. Germline trimming cut 5 bases from V and 4 bases from J; bases unmatched to any gene: 3. Germline CDR1 is SEHNR and CDR2 is FQNEAQ (reference sequence). The CDR3 covers 13 residues. The chain recombines TRBV7-9 with TRBJ1-1, with 8 positions matching TRBD1. The sample consisted of PBMCs or T cells enriched from blood (not recorded which). This TCR was sampled from a woman between 18 and 29 years old who had recovered from COVID-19. The CDR3 loop reads CASSATGGTEAFF. The CDR3, as DNA: TGTGCCAGCAGCGCCACAGGGGGCACTGAAGCTTTCTTT.